Included here is one TCR beta chain sequence, with context. There is no known antigen for this receptor. No base quality information exists; no much larger clone differs at one position. The method behind the library was 5' RACE. The listed sequencing device is Illumina HiSeq 2500. The second PCR ran for about 6 to 11 cycles and used a J-beta primer mix along with a sample-barcoded 5' primer. Each TCR beta cDNA molecule received a unique molecular identifier from a template-switch 5' adaptor carrying 12 random nucleotides. Each sample yielded at least 2.5 million CDR3-containing paired-end reads. The Mint cDNA synthesis kit, primed by a TRBC-specific oligonucleotide, was used to synthesize first-strand cDNA from all RNA. Following uracil-DNA glycosylase treatment, all cDNA underwent a first 18-cycle PCR with the universal primers M1SS and BC2_uni_R. On the study's bioinformatics: Normalization of each sample was performed by random selection of 1 million high-quality reads, each carrying a distinct molecular identifier. Instead of being binned into consensus sequences, reads that shared molecular identifiers were thrown out. MiTCR, set to a Q25 quality threshold and the strictest error-elimination algorithm, was used for CDR3 identification, clonotype clustering and error correction. A nonparametric unseen species model with Euler transformation was used to estimate lower-bound total TCR beta diversity. TCRdb trimmed the raw reads at Q25, called clones with MiXCR and kept productive beta chains. Rows are combined by CDR3 protein, so each entry shows the most common genes and DNA. The V and J calls shown here were made by TCRdb, not taken from the authors' results. The sample table contains about 970,000 distinct CDR3 sequences; only one count was recorded for about 51% of them. The ten most abundant clones make up about a fifth of the sample.

The data belong to a study of blood T cells in healthy people across ages (dated by TCRdb to between 2014 and 2016). For context, the study as a whole: In model experiments, template switching captured about one uniquely barcoded TCR beta cDNA molecule for every two T cells. To avoid experimental bias, donors of different ages were spread randomly across the sequencing lanes. The donors were divided into four age groups: young (average 16 years), middle-aged (roughly 40), aged (approximately 62) and long-lived (nearly 85). The study analyzed two additional independent replicas of 1 million unique cDNA reads from the same blood draw for two donors, one aged 18 to 30 and one aged 80 or older. Age-related changes in TCR beta repertoire diversity were measured in the study by deep sequencing normalized with unique cDNA molecular identifiers.

Here is what the overall study found, with its caveats: Estimates of total diversity based on one million sequenced T cells were considered lower bounds and underestimates. As age increased, observed TCR beta diversity per million T cells dropped in a roughly linear way, and a significant reduction was already evident by age 40. Compared with the aged group, more naive CD4+ T cells, fewer expanded clones and increased TCR diversity were shown by the long-lived group, suggesting age selection. Observed TCR beta diversity correlated strongly with the percentage of naive T cells measured by flow cytometry. Conclusive comparison of naive and antigen-experienced compartments was prevented by the profiling of bulk unsorted PBMCs. The CMV infection status of donors was not known, potentially confounding age-related changes in expanded clonotypes.

Donors were 39 systemically healthy Caucasian individuals from Russia aged roughly 6 to 95 years. Approximately 9 milliliters of peripheral blood were collected from each donor into EDTA-treated Vacutainer tubes. Ficoll-Paque density-gradient centrifugation was used to isolate PBMCs, with at least 6.5 million per sample. Total RNA, at least 6 micrograms per sample, was extracted from PBMCs with Trizol reagent. Naive CD45RAhigh/CD27high T cell percentages were measured by flow cytometry on a PBMC aliquot from every donor. From the germline V gene, CDR1 is SGHAT and CDR2 is FQNNGV. From the cysteine up to the phenylalanine, the CDR3 has a length of 15 residues. Of the read, only the CDR3 DNA is kept; its 45 bases are in frame from base 1. V is pruned by 5 bases and J by 0 bases, leaving 6 bases of the junction without a gene match.

The clonotype originates from a woman aged 60-75 years in good health. Sequenced input: blood. The V and J segments used are TRBV11-2 and TRBJ1-2; 7 bases in between match TRBD1. The CDR3 region reads CASSTPGQTNYGYTF. The sequence in DNA is TGTGCCAGCAGCACACCGGGACAGACTAACTATGGCTACACCTTC. The CDR3, completed at both ends by the reference TRBV11-2 and TRBJ1-2 genes, gives the full variable domain EAGVAQSPRYKIIEKRQSVAFWCNPISGHATLYWYQQILGQGPKLLIQFQNNGVVDDSQLPKDRFSAERLKGVDSTLKIQPAKLEDSAVYLCASSTPGQTNYGYTFGSGTRLTVV.